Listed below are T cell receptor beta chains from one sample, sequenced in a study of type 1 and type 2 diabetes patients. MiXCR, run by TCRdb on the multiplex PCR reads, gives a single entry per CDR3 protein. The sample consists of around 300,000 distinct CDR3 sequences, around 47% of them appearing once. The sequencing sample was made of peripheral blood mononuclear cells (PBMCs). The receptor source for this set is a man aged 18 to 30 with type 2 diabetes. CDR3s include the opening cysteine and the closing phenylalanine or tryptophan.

CDR3: CASSEGAGNQETQYF
J: TRBJ2-5
V: TRBV6-1

CDR3: CASSDGDRGSYEQYF
J: TRBJ2-7
V: TRBV25-1

CDR3: CASSGLGDQPQHF
J: TRBJ1-5
V: TRBV19

CDR3: CASRVGTGKTNYGYTF
J: TRBJ1-2
V: TRBV6-4

CDR3: CASSSEQRYSNQPQHF
J: TRBJ1-5
V: TRBV7-8

CDR3: CASSFEGSDGSTDTQYF
J: TRBJ2-3
V: TRBV7-9

CDR3: CASSFGPGGYNEQFF
J: TRBJ2-1
V: TRBV19

CDR3: CAWMKLSDGYTF
J: TRBJ1-2
V: TRBV30

CDR3: CASSQAFGGAYNEQFF
J: TRBJ2-1
V: TRBV27

CDR3: CASTTGLTPSKQETQYF
J: TRBJ2-5
V: TRBV25-1

CDR3: CASSPGLYEQYF
J: TRBJ2-7
V: TRBV14

CDR3: CASRSGTGLEKLFF
J: TRBJ1-4
V: TRBV12-3/TRBV12-4

CDR3: CASIPQGGQNEKLFF
J: TRBJ1-4
V: TRBV14

CDR3: CSVEDRAYDYTF
J: TRBJ1-2
V: TRBV29-1

CDR3: CASSPGLGARAGEQYF
J: TRBJ2-7
V: TRBV7-6

CDR3: CASSLFPGTEETQHF
J: TRBJ2-5
V: TRBV5-1

CDR3: CSARVATYEQYF
J: TRBJ2-7
V: TRBV20-1

CDR3: CASSLGQVNSNQPQHF
J: TRBJ1-5
V: TRBV12-3/TRBV12-4

CDR3: CASSRDRLADLYNEQFF
J: -
V: TRBV11-2

CDR3: CASSPYRPPNEQFF
J: -
V: TRBV6-5

CDR3: CASSESRRADTQYF
J: TRBJ2-3
V: TRBV10-1

CDR3: CASSLVITGELFF
J: TRBJ2-2
V: TRBV7-2

CDR3: CASSLTGVGTEAFF
J: TRBJ1-1
V: TRBV2

CDR3: CASRAGDLNTEAFF
J: TRBJ1-1
V: TRBV5-1

CDR3: CASSGQGSNSPLHF
J: TRBJ1-6
V: TRBV2

CDR3: CASSTTGVSNQPQHF
J: TRBJ1-5
V: TRBV19

CDR3: CATSRELADNEQFF
J: TRBJ2-1
V: TRBV10-1

CDR3: CASSEGGGQNEKLFF
J: TRBJ1-4
V: TRBV25-1

CDR3: CASLQGFGYTF
J: TRBJ1-2
V: TRBV12-3/TRBV12-4

CDR3: CASSSTVLSAQETQYF
J: TRBJ2-5
V: TRBV7-8

CDR3: CASSEGGPSYEQYF
J: TRBJ2-7
V: TRBV6-5

CDR3: CASSLPVGLNSPLHF
J: TRBJ1-6
V: TRBV7-3

CDR3: CASSPDLDRRSRTQYF
J: TRBJ2-5
V: TRBV27

CDR3: CASSRTHGGETQYF
J: TRBJ2-5
V: TRBV2

CDR3: CASSGNRGNNSPLHF
J: TRBJ1-6
V: TRBV2

CDR3: CASSEGLSYGYTF
J: TRBJ1-2
V: TRBV10-1

CDR3: CASSLEGALDTIYF
J: TRBJ1-3
V: TRBV12-3/TRBV12-4

CDR3: CASSQEKRGPTF
J: TRBJ2-7
V: TRBV7-2

CDR3: CASSLGGEQPQHF
J: TRBJ1-5
V: TRBV7-9

CDR3: CASSELPGEKLFF
J: TRBJ1-4
V: TRBV25-1

CDR3: CASSLTAFSYNEQFF
J: TRBJ2-1
V: TRBV27

CDR3: CASSTQGALAKNIRYF
J: TRBJ2-4
V: TRBV6-6

CDR3: CVSRTGRTNEKLFF
J: TRBJ1-4
V: TRBV19

CDR3: CSAGGPTDYNEQFF
J: TRBJ2-1
V: TRBV20-1

CDR3: CASSVGQVGYTF
J: TRBJ1-2
V: TRBV5-1

CDR3: CAWSAYHSGRSEQYF
J: TRBJ2-7
V: TRBV30

CDR3: CSARGAHIEAFF
J: TRBJ1-1
V: TRBV20-1

CDR3: CASMGRETYEQYF
J: TRBJ2-7
V: TRBV2

CDR3: CASSLDFGGDQPQHF
J: TRBJ1-5
V: TRBV12-3/TRBV12-4

CDR3: CASSLAFFAVEPPAHSGYTF
J: TRBJ1-2
V: TRBV7-8

CDR3: CASSMAGGVDGYTF
J: TRBJ1-2
V: TRBV19

CDR3: CAWSRREAFF
J: TRBJ1-1
V: TRBV30

CDR3: CASSWLGTDHYNEQFF
J: TRBJ2-1
V: TRBV11-2

CDR3: CASRSSGTGGDTQYF
J: TRBJ2-3
V: TRBV28

CDR3: CASSLSGQPSTDTQYF
J: TRBJ2-3
V: TRBV27

CDR3: CSARALGQETQYF
J: TRBJ2-5
V: TRBV20-1

CDR3: CASSTKPGLGSEQYF
J: TRBJ2-7
V: TRBV27

CDR3: CASSEVRGPAHEQYF
J: TRBJ2-7
V: TRBV2

CDR3: CASSAGGTDTQYF
J: TRBJ2-3
V: TRBV5-1